This entry lists 32 T cell receptor beta chains sequenced from one sample in a study of blood T cell repertoires in COVID-19. Produced via immunoSEQ multiplex PCR; TCRdb's table is partial and in-frame only. The sample contains hundreds of thousands of clones, roughly 80% of which appear only once. The sequencing input was PBMCs or T cells enriched from blood (not recorded which). These receptors were obtained from a man aged 35 to 55 who had been exposed to COVID-19.

The rearrangement links TRBV19 to TRBJ1-5; 9 positions agree with TRBD1. Trimming at V came to 3 bases and at J to 6 bases, leaving 6 bases not matched to a gene. The CDR3 totals 15 residues. Germline loops: CDR1 LNHDA, CDR2 SQIVND (reference sequence). The CDR3 here is CASSMILTGGQPQHF. The CDR3 nucleotides are TGTGCCAGTAGTATGATCTTGACAGGGGGTCAGCCCCAGCATTTT.

The rearrangement links TRBV4-1 to TRBJ2-5, with TRBD2 identical over 7 bases. Germline values: CDR1 MGHRA, CDR2 YSYEKL. The CDR3 sequence is 13 residues long. V trimming: 5 bases; J trimming: 3 bases; junction bases outside the gene matches: 3. The CDR3 coding sequence is TGCGCCAGCAGCTGGGGACTAAAAGAGACCCAGTACTTC. Translation: CASSWGLKETQYF.

This clone was counted a single time. The genes are TRBV5-4 and TRBJ1-1; no firm D call. Trimming stripped 5 bases from V and 4 bases from J, with 12 bases between. Germline CDR1 and CDR2: SGHNT and YYREEE (reference sequence). CDR3 size: 13 residues. The CDR3 DNA reads as TGTGCCAGCAGTTTAACAGAGTCCACTGAAGCTTTCTTT. Its protein is CASSLTESTEAFF.

This rearrangement joins TRBV2 to TRBJ2-3; D is perhaps TRBD2 (6 bases). Germline assignment: CDR1 SNHLY and CDR2 FYNNEI. V was trimmed by 8 bases and J by 4 bases, leaving 13 bases between them. The CDR3 sequence is 13 residues long. The DNA for the CDR3 is TGTGCCAGCGGTACGGGGGAGCCAGATACGCAGTATTTT. Translating gives CASGTGEPDTQYF.

The chain has TRBV29-1 and TRBJ2-2; 11 positions match TRBD2. This CDR3 is built from 14 residues. Germline CDR1 and CDR2: SQVTM and ANQGSEA. V dropped 7 bases and J dropped 7; count of bases not matched to a gene: 8. CDR3 sequence reads: CSGGTSGSGGELFF. CDR3 nucleotides: TGCAGCGGAGGCACTAGCGGGAGTGGCGGGGAGCTGTTTTTT.

The rearrangement joins TRBV29-1 to TRBJ1-4; possible D gene TRBD1, 5 bases. V was shortened by 5 bases and J by 13 bases, with 14 bases between the two germline ends. From germline, CDR1 is SQVTM and CDR2 ANQGSEA. The CDR3 loop spans 11 amino acids. The CDR3: CSVFSGGGLFF. In nucleotides, the CDR3 is TGCAGCGTTTTTTCCGGCGGGGGACTGTTTTTT.

This chain links TRBV6-5 with TRBJ2-3, with 12 nucleotides matching TRBD2. The germline CDR1 and CDR2 sequences are MNHEY and SVGAGI. V was clipped by 6 bases and J by 6 bases; unmatched bases: 7. This CDR3 spans 15 amino acids. The CDR3 is CASSTTSGSGDTQYF. The CDR3, as DNA: TGTGCCAGCAGCACGACTAGCGGGAGTGGGGATACGCAGTATTTT.

The rearrangement links TRBV4-1 to TRBJ2-7; the D gene is possibly TRBD2 (6 bases). Trimming took off 4 bases at V and 3 bases at J, with 19 bases between the two ends. Germline-derived CDR1 and CDR2 are MGHRA and YSYEKL. This CDR3 region has 16 residues. This CDR3 is CASSPRIRDSGYEQYF. CDR3 bases: TGCGCCAGCAGCCCAAGGATTCGGGATAGCGGCTACGAGCAGTACTTC.

CDR3 DNA sequence: TGCGCCAGCAGCTTGAAAGCGGGAGGGCCCTACACCGGGGAGCTGTTTTTT. The encoded protein is CASSLKAGGPYTGELFF. This chain links TRBV5-1 with TRBJ2-2; 10 bases fit TRBD2. There are 17 residues in the CDR3. V trimming: 1 base; J trimming: 3 bases; junction bases outside the gene matches: 6. Germline V gene lookup returns CDR1 SGHRS and CDR2 YFSETQ.

V gene TRBV9 combines with J gene TRBJ2-7, with 9 bases matching TRBD2. The CDR3 has 15 residues. Germline values: CDR1 SGDLS, CDR2 YYNGEE. Trimming at V came to 4 bases and at J to 2 bases, leaving 7 bases not matched to a gene. The CDR3 DNA follows: TGTGCCAGCAGCAAAACTAGCGGGCCGGCCTACGAGCAGTACTTC. This sequence encodes CASSKTSGPAYEQYF. Looking up the rest from reference TRBV9 and TRBJ2-7 gives the full variable domain: DSGVTQTPKHLITATGQRVTLRCSPRSGDLSVYWYQQSLDQGLQFLIQYYNGEERAKGNILERFSAQQFPDLHSELNLSSLELGDSALYFCASSKTSGPAYEQYFGPGTRLTVT.

This clone was detected once. This rearrangement joins TRBV24-1 to TRBJ2-1; D is perhaps TRBD2 (6 bases). This CDR3 spans 14 amino acids. Germline V gives CDR1 KGHDR, CDR2 SFDVKD. Trimming removed 5 bases at V and 7 bases at J, with 14 bases between. CDR3 loop: CATSAPAGRNEQFF. In DNA, the CDR3 is TGTGCCACCAGTGCTCCAGCGGGTAGAAATGAGCAGTTCTTC.

In regard to this clone: Mismatch with germline at one junction end may stem from a read error. This chain connects TRBV3-1 (or the pseudogene TRBV3-2) to TRBJ1-2; TRBD1 aligns across 8 bases. Germline assignment: CDR1 LGHDT and CDR2 YNNKEL (reference sequence). CDR3 length: 13 residues. The CDR3 sequence is CASSQREDRALAF. For the CDR3, the DNA is TGTGCCAGCAGCCAACGAGAGGACAGGGCTTTAGCCTTC.

The rearrangement links TRBV7-9 to TRBJ2-1; 8 positions match TRBD2. The CDR3 loop spans 17 amino acids. Per the germline V gene, CDR1 is SEHNR and CDR2 is FQNEAQ (reference sequence). V lost 4 bases and J lost 4; bases outside the gene matches: 12. For the CDR3, the DNA is TGTGCCAGCAGCTCTAGCGGGCTCCGGGCGGGTTACAATGAGCAGTTCTTC. It codes for CASSSSGLRAGYNEQFF.

A single count supports this clone. The rearrangement links TRBV5-6 to TRBJ2-5; TRBD2 aligns across 7 bases. The V and J ends lost 4 bases and 5 bases, in that order; junction bases with no gene match: 5. CDR1 and CDR2 (germline): SGHDT, YYEEEE. This CDR3 is built from 13 residues. This CDR3 reads CASSPLARETQYF. The CDR3 bases are TGTGCCAGCAGCCCACTAGCGAGGGAGACCCAGTACTTC. Complete variable domain (other parts from reference TRBV5-6 and TRBJ2-5): DAGVTQSPTHLIKTRGQQVTLRCSPKSGHDTVSWYQQALGQGPQFIFQYYEEEERQRGNFPDRFSGHQFPNYSSELNVNALLLGDSALYLCASSPLARETQYFGPGTRLLVL.

The V and J genes are TRBV7-9 and TRBJ2-1, with D perhaps matching TRBD2 (5 bases). The CDR3 runs 12 residues. V dropped 6 bases and J dropped 7 bases, with 10 bases sitting between them. Germline assignment: CDR1 SEHNR and CDR2 FQNEAQ (reference sequence). CDR3: CASSFGMNEQFF. The CDR3 coding sequence is TGTGCCAGCAGTTTCGGGATGAATGAGCAGTTCTTC.

CDR3 bases: TGTGCCAGCAGCTTAGCACAGGGGGCCCGGACTGAAGCTTTCTTT. This translates into CASSLAQGARTEAFF. The gene calls are TRBV7-8 and TRBJ1-1; TRBD1 aligns across 9 bases. V shed 0 bases and J 5 bases; nucleotides not matched to a gene: 4. Germline values: CDR1 SGHVS, CDR2 FQNEAQ. The CDR3 covers 15 residues.

In this sample, this clone is medium-sized (0.01 to 0.1%). The chain combines TRBV7-3 with TRBJ2-3, with 11 bases identical to TRBD2. The CDR3 contains 16 residues. V was clipped by 2 bases and J by 2 bases; unmatched bases: 3. Germline V gene data show CDR1 as SGHTA and CDR2 as FQGTGA. The CDR3 reads CASSLASGRNTDTQYF. CDR3 bases: TGTGCCAGCAGCTTAGCTAGCGGGAGGAACACAGATACGCAGTATTTT.

This chain connects TRBV7-9 to TRBJ1-6; the match to TRBD1 covers 9 bases. The CDR3 has 14 residues. V lost 4 bases to trimming and J lost 10 bases; unmatched junction nucleotides: 5. Germline loops: CDR1 SEHNR, CDR2 FQNEAQ (reference sequence). The CDR3 loop reads CASSWGTGRSPLHF. DNA of the CDR3: TGTGCCAGCAGCTGGGGGACAGGGAGGTCACCCCTCCACTTT.

The chain employs TRBV9 and TRBJ1-1, with D hard to call. V dropped 0 bases and J dropped 3 bases, with 9 bases sitting between them. Germline loops: CDR1 SGDLS, CDR2 YYNGEE. The CDR3 runs 14 residues. The CDR3 is CASSVVTSYTEAFF. The DNA for the CDR3 is TGTGCCAGCAGCGTAGTGACATCCTACACTGAAGCTTTCTTT.

V gene TRBV14 combines with J gene TRBJ1-1; D possibly corresponds to TRBD1 (5 bases). There are 13 residues in the CDR3. V gave up 4 bases and J gave up 7 bases, with 13 bases separating them. Germline V gives CDR1 SGHDN, CDR2 FVKESK. The CDR3 here is CASSLPGGIEAFF. The CDR3, as DNA: TGTGCCAGCAGCCTCCCCGGGGGGATTGAAGCTTTCTTT.

On this clone: Other DNA sequences in the same sample also yield this CDR3. The chain employs TRBV11-2 and TRBJ2-1; 7 bases align to TRBD1. Per the germline V gene, CDR1 is SGHAT and CDR2 is FQNNGV. This CDR3 is built from 15 residues. The V segment lost 0 bases and the J segment 1 base; nucleotides outside the gene matches: 0. Written as DNA, the CDR3 is TGTGCCAGCAGCTTAGACAGGGGGTCCTACAATGAGCAGTTCTTC. Protein product: CASSLDRGSYNEQFF.

A word on this clone: At one end the junction does not follow the germline gene, possibly because of a read error. This chain joins TRBV11-1 and TRBJ2-7; no firm D call. Germline V gene lookup returns CDR1 SGHAT and CDR2 FQDESV (reference sequence). CDR3 length equals 11 residues. In DNA, the CDR3 is TGTGCCAGCAGCTTCTCCGACGAGCAGTACTTC. Amino acids: CASSFSDEQYF.

The chain joins TRBV7-8 to TRBJ1-4; D unresolved. Trimming cost V 5 bases and J 6 bases, with 16 bases left between them. The CDR3 spans 15 residues. CDR1 is SGHVS and CDR2 is FQNEAQ in the germline V gene. The CDR3 reads CASSVRSGRDEKLFF. The CDR3 DNA sequence: TGTGCCAGCAGCGTCCGATCCGGCCGGGATGAAAAACTGTTTTTT.

CDR3 coding DNA: TGTGCCAGCAGCCGACGGACAGGCACTAGTAACTACGAGCAGTACTTC. Translated: CASSRRTGTSNYEQYF. This rearrangement joins TRBV3-1 (or the pseudogene TRBV3-2) to TRBJ2-7; 7 nucleotides align to TRBD1. The ends lost 4 bases at V and 3 bases at J; junction bases unmatched: 12. From germline, CDR1 is LGHDT and CDR2 YNNKEL (reference sequence). There are 16 residues in the CDR3.

The chain links TRBV25-1 to TRBJ2-1, with D possibly matching TRBD1 (6 bases). CDR3 size: 16 residues. Trimming cost V 5 bases and J 0 bases, with 14 bases left between them. Germline V gene sequence: CDR1 MGHDK, CDR2 SYGVNS. The CDR3 DNA reads as TGTGCCAGCAGTAGCACTACAGGGAGCTCCTACAATGAGCAGTTCTTC. Residues: CASSSTTGSSYNEQFF.

The rearrangement uses TRBV10-3 and TRBJ2-7; D may be TRBD2 (5 bases). This CDR3 is 14 amino acids long. Looked up from germline, CDR1 is ENHRY and CDR2 is SYGVKD. Trimming pared 10 bases from V and 5 bases from J, leaving 21 bases between. CDR3 amino acids: CATQFVGSINEQYF. CDR3 bases: TGTGCCACACAATTCGTTGGGAGTATCAACGAGCAGTACTTC.

The chain recombines TRBV9 with TRBJ2-5; 10 positions agree with TRBD2. Losses at the gene ends were 0 bases for V and 4 bases for J; bases not matched to a gene: 9. Germline lookup yields CDR1 SGDLS and CDR2 YYNGEE. The CDR3 extends over 17 amino acids. The CDR3 DNA follows: TGTGCCAGCAGCGTAGGTAGCGGGAGCGGGGGGGGAGAGACCCAGTACTTC. Translation gives CASSVGSGSGGGETQYF.

This chain links TRBV27 with TRBJ2-7; 9 nucleotides align to TRBD1. Germline trimming cut 6 bases from V and 2 bases from J; bases unmatched to any gene: 5. The length of the CDR3 is 14 residues. Germline V gives CDR1 MNHEY, CDR2 SMNVEV (reference sequence). This CDR3 is CASSPGQGAYEQYF. The CDR3, as DNA: TGTGCCAGCAGCCCGGGACAGGGTGCCTACGAGCAGTACTTC.

The chain is built from TRBV12-3 or TRBV12-4 and TRBJ2-3, with D perhaps TRBD1 (6 bases). The V gene lost 3 bases and the J gene lost 6 bases, with 10 bases spanning the gap. This CDR3 spans 13 amino acids. The CDR3 DNA is TGTGCCAGCAGTTTCAGGGGCGCGGATACGCAGTATTTT. This codes for CASSFRGADTQYF.

The chain combines TRBV27 with TRBJ2-5, with D unresolved. Trimming removed 4 bases from V and 3 bases from J, with 3 bases in between. CDR1 and CDR2 (germline): MNHEY, SMNVEV (reference sequence). The CDR3 has 11 amino acids. The CDR3 protein is CASSSEETQYF. CDR3 DNA sequence: TGTGCCAGCAGTTCCGAAGAGACCCAGTACTTC.

The chain uses TRBV5-1 and TRBJ1-4; D is ambiguous. Trimming removed 0 bases from V and 8 bases from J, with 14 bases in between. Germline CDR1 reads SGHRS; CDR2 reads YFSETQ. The CDR3 sequence is 15 residues long. CDR3 sequence (DNA): TGCGCCAGCAGCTTGGCGGGTTACACTGAAGAAAAACTGTTTTTT. This encodes CASSLAGYTEEKLFF.

The gene calls are TRBV2 and TRBJ2-7; TRBD2 is a possible D gene (5 bases). Trimming shortened V by 6 bases and J by 6 bases, and 12 bases separated the two germline ends. This CDR3 spans 12 amino acids. CDR1 is SNHLY and CDR2 is FYNNEI in the germline V gene. This chain's CDR3 is CASREGRGEQYF. CDR3 DNA: TGTGCCAGCAGAGAGGGTCGGGGCGAGCAGTACTTC.